This TCR beta chain was profiled in a study of OX40 agonist ivuxolimab in advanced cancers. The wider study: Dose-escalation cases comprised hepatocellular carcinoma, melanoma, renal cell or head and neck cancer.

At least ten counts were recorded for this clone. Its antigen is not identified. Germline CDR1 SGHTS, CDR2 YDEGEE. Trimming removed 1 base at V and 1 base at J, with 6 bases between. The CDR3 sequence is 14 residues long. Study results and limitations: Antigens targeted by the expanded peripheral T cells were not determined.

TCRdb keeps only in-frame clones here, not all; method: immunoSEQ multiplex PCR. This sample has 50,000 to 70,000 clones, with around 89% found just once. This specimen was CD4+ or CD8+ T cells sorted from blood, taken in a trial of the OX40 agonist ivuxolimab. The sequence was obtained from an adult with an advanced solid tumor such as melanoma, head and neck, liver or kidney cancer. The gene calls are TRBV5-8 and TRBJ1-5; no clear D. The CDR3: CASSLLGSNQPQHF. CDR3 nucleotides: TGTGCCAGCAGCTTGCTGGGCAGCAATCAGCCCCAGCATTTT.